The clone carrying this T cell receptor beta chain has a handful of counts. The target antigen is unknown. Between the trimmed V and J ends, which lost 1 base and 2 bases, there was a span of 8 bases. The CDR3 spans 14 residues. Germline lookup yields CDR1 LGHNA and CDR2 YNFKEQ. The data were taken from a study of identical twins. Study conclusions and caveats: Diverse VJ usage suggested most zero-insertion clonotypes were not invariant T cells.

Template switching created a universal primer site, and the cDNA included unique molecular identifiers. TCRdb reanalysed the 5' RACE reads using MiXCR and keeps one entry per CDR3 protein. In the table there are 1.5 million to 2 million distinct CDR3 sequences, 32% of which are singletons. The source material was cord blood. The source of this sequence is a newborn girl in good health. The V call is TRBV4-2, the J call TRBJ1-2; the D is unclear. CDR3: CASSQGLQNYGYTF. DNA for the CDR3: TGTGCCAGCAGCCAAGGTCTCCAGAACTATGGCTACACCTTC.